This TCR beta chain was profiled in a study of T cell repertoires in cytomegalovirus infection. Study summary: Well-studied HLA-B-restricted epitopes and recently identified HLA-C-restricted epitopes of CMV were both used in the study. It can be stated that public TCR beta signatures indicated CMV infection as well as a matching HLA type. Overall study results and limits: The study identified carriers of CMV plus the relevant HLA from cumulative public TCR beta family frequency. Predominance within the ex vivo response was attributable to HLA-C-restricted CMV-specific TCR beta clonotypes.

As concerns this clonotype: The antigen is not known.

In TCRdb, the reads were re-called with MiXCR into one record per CDR3 protein. In the table there are around 900,000 distinct CDR3 sequences, around 30% of which are singletons. Trimming cost V 0 bases and J 8 bases; bases outside gene matches: 9. The CDR3 loop spans 16 amino acids. CDR1 and CDR2 from the germline V gene are LGHNT and FRNRAP. The specimen comprised cultured CD8+ T cells from PBMCs, sampled from culture after CMV antigen stimulation. The sequence was collected from a human donor in good health (CMV status not recorded). Some clones in this sample may be carry-over from other donors' samples. The chain links TRBV12-5 to TRBJ2-1, with 8 bases lining up with TRBD1. In DNA form, the CDR3 reads TGTGCTAGTGGTTTGGTCCAGGACAGGGTCCAGGATGAGCAGTTCTTC. As protein: CASGLVQDRVQDEQFF.